The 27 T cell receptor beta chains below come from one sample, sequenced in a study of OX40 agonist ivuxolimab in advanced cancers. Sequenced by immunoSEQ multiplex PCR; TCRdb stores in-frame clones only, minus some. Of roughly 42,000 clones listed, about nine tenths were seen once; the top ten hold around 31%. The sequences come from CD4+ or CD8+ T cells sorted from blood, collected in a trial of the OX40 agonist ivuxolimab. These receptor sequences come from an adult with an advanced solid tumor such as melanoma, head and neck, liver or kidney cancer.

The chain employs TRBV28 and TRBJ2-4; D remains unclear. V lost 6 bases and J lost 8, with 17 bases in between. The CDR3 runs 14 residues. In germline, CDR1 is MDHEN, CDR2 SYDVKM. The CDR3 DNA sequence: TGTGCCAGCAGCTCCCCTGGGTTTGGGGACATTCAGTACTTC. This sequence encodes CASSSPGFGDIQYF.

The chain couples TRBV6-1 to TRBJ2-7, with a possible D match to TRBD1 (5 bases). V was pared by 8 bases and J by 2 bases, with 16 bases between. The CDR3 has 14 residues. Germline V gives CDR1 MNHNS, CDR2 SASEGT. CDR3 amino acids: CASCLTGSAYEQYF. The CDR3 DNA sequence: TGTGCCAGCTGTCTTACAGGCTCCGCCTACGAGCAGTACTTC.

This clone appeared a single time. V usage is TRBV30 and J usage is TRBJ2-7; D is possibly TRBD2 (7 bases). Trimming left V 7 bases short and J 4 bases short, with 14 bases between. The CDR3 is made up of 12 amino acids. Germline lookup yields CDR1 GTSNPN and CDR2 SVGIG (reference sequence). In DNA, the CDR3 is TGTGCCTTAGAGGGGGGGCTGTACGAGCAGTACTTC. Translation: CALEGGLYEQYF.

This chain joins TRBV19 and TRBJ2-4, with a weak D call TRBD1 (6 bases). The CDR3 runs 17 residues. Germline CDR1 and CDR2: LNHDA and SQIVND (reference sequence). Trimming took 9 bases from V and 6 from J, leaving 27 bases between them. The CDR3 sequence: CARLGSRGNNLRNIQYF. The CDR3 DNA sequence: TGTGCCAGACTAGGGTCTAGGGGGAATAACCTCAGAAACATTCAGTACTTC.

The chain combines TRBV7-9 with TRBJ2-7, with D perhaps being TRBD1 or TRBD2 (5 bases each). The V end was cut by 1 base, the J end by 2 bases, with 9 bases between. The germline V gene has CDR1 SEHNR and CDR2 FQNEAQ (reference sequence). The CDR3 is 14 amino acids. The CDR3 region is CASSLGGFTYEQYF. In DNA, the CDR3 is TGTGCCAGCAGCTTAGGGGGGTTTACCTACGAGCAGTACTTC.

The DNA of the CDR3 is TGTGCCAGCAGTGCTGTAACCGGACAGGGGATATACAATGAGCAGTTCTTC. Residues: CASSAVTGQGIYNEQFF. The rearrangement joins TRBV25-1 to TRBJ2-1; 9 bases map to TRBD1. V was pared by 4 bases and J by 4 bases, with 11 bases of the junction left unmatched. Germline V CDR1 and CDR2: MGHDK, SYGVNS. The CDR3 extends over 17 amino acids.

J is TRBJ1-2 and V is TRBV6-5, with D maybe TRBD1 (5 bases). The V gene lost 4 bases and the J gene lost 3 bases, with 12 bases spanning the gap. CDR1 is MNHEY, CDR2 SVGAGI, per germline. The CDR3 runs 14 residues. The CDR3 DNA sequence: TGTGCCAGCAGTTCGTCGCAGGGACACTATGGCTACACCTTC. Its translation: CASSSSQGHYGYTF.

The chain has TRBV19 and TRBJ1-1; a possible D gene is TRBD1 (5 bases). Trimming stripped 5 bases from V and 5 bases from J, with 12 bases between. The CDR3 spans 13 residues. Germline V gene sequence: CDR1 LNHDA, CDR2 SQIVND (reference sequence). Written as DNA, the CDR3 is TGTGCCAGTAGTTGGGACCCTAAAACTGAAGCTTTCTTT. Translation: CASSWDPKTEAFF.

The chain recombines TRBV7-9 with TRBJ2-7; TRBD2 matches 12 bases. The CDR3 length is 15 residues. Per germline, CDR1 SEHNR and CDR2 FQNEAQ (reference sequence). V lost 4 bases to trimming and J lost 3 bases; unmatched junction nucleotides: 4. The DNA of the CDR3 is TGTGCCAGCAGCTCTACTAGCGGGGGGAACTACGAGCAGTACTTC. Translated, it gives CASSSTSGGNYEQYF.

In its sample, this clone was seen once. The chain links TRBV5-6 to TRBJ2-2; no definite D call. This CDR3 comprises 12 residues. Trimming removed 0 bases at V and 7 bases at J, with 4 bases between. Germline V gives CDR1 SGHDT, CDR2 YYEEEE. The CDR3 DNA is TGTGCCAGCAGCTTGGCCATCGGGGAGCTGTTTTTT. Its translation is CASSLAIGELFF.

The chain's CDR3 is CSAGTANTGELFF. As DNA, the CDR3 is TGCAGCGCTGGGACAGCGAACACCGGGGAGCTGTTTTTT. J is TRBJ2-2 and V is TRBV29-1; 7 bases match TRBD1. Germline V gene data show CDR1 as SQVTM and CDR2 as ANQGSEA. V lost 7 bases to trimming and J lost 0 bases; unmatched junction nucleotides: 2. This CDR3 is 13 amino acids long.

The chain joins TRBV29-1 to TRBJ2-3, with no clear D. Germline lookup yields CDR1 SQVTM and CDR2 ANQGSEA. This CDR3 spans 12 amino acids. The germline V and J ends were trimmed by 5 bases and 5 bases, with 11 bases remaining between them. Written as DNA, the CDR3 is TGCAGCGTTTGGGAACGTGGAGATACGCAGTATTTT. Amino acid sequence: CSVWERGDTQYF.

This chain joins TRBV6-5 and TRBJ1-4; 9 nucleotides agree with TRBD1. The CDR3 runs 14 residues. Germline CDR1 and CDR2: MNHEY and SVGAGI. J lost 7 bases, V lost 5 bases, and 5 bases had no gene match. The CDR3 is CASSEGTGFEKLFF. The DNA of the CDR3 is TGTGCCAGCAGTGAAGGGACAGGGTTTGAAAAACTGTTTTTT.

The chain links TRBV28 to TRBJ2-1; D is uncertain. The CDR3 has 14 amino acids. Trimming removed 3 bases from V and 7 bases from J, with 13 bases in between. In germline, CDR1 is MDHEN, CDR2 SYDVKM. CDR3 bases: TGTGCCAGCAGTTTTGGACCTGGCAAAAATGAGCAGTTCTTC. Amino acid sequence: CASSFGPGKNEQFF.

V gene TRBV4-3 combines with J gene TRBJ1-5, with D hard to call. This CDR3 has 15 amino acids. V gave up 0 bases and J gave up 7 bases, with 13 bases separating them. From germline, CDR1 is LGHNA and CDR2 YSLEER. The CDR3 is CASSQDRADYQPQHF. The CDR3 region has the DNA TGCGCCAGCAGCCAAGATCGAGCAGACTACCAGCCCCAGCATTTT.

This clone came up once. The V call is TRBV27, the J call TRBJ2-5; 8 bases map to TRBD1. Germline assignment: CDR1 MNHEY and CDR2 SMNVEV (reference sequence). The V gene end was trimmed by 4 bases and the J gene end by 11 bases; junction bases not matched to a gene: 12. This CDR3 is built from 14 residues. The CDR3 DNA reads TGTGCCAGCAGTTCCCGGACAGGGCGATTACCGCAGTACTTC. Its protein product is CASSSRTGRLPQYF.

J is TRBJ1-1 and V is TRBV27; 9 bases match TRBD1. This CDR3 has 13 residues. Trimming removed 11 bases from V and 8 bases from J; junction bases left unmatched: 12. Looked up from germline, CDR1 is MNHEY and CDR2 is SMNVEV (reference sequence). CDR3: CASGQGQNTEAFF. The CDR3 DNA is TGTGCCTCAGGACAGGGGCAAAATACCGAAGCTTTCTTT.

The J gene is TRBJ2-2, the V gene TRBV5-1; the D is unclear. The V end lost 1 base, the J end lost 0 bases, and 7 bases lay between the germline ends. The CDR3 has 15 amino acids. Per germline, CDR1 SGHRS and CDR2 YFSETQ. The CDR3 nucleotides read TGCGCCAGCAGCTTGTGGCGGTCGAACACCGGGGAGCTGTTTTTT. Its translation is CASSLWRSNTGELFF. The full variable domain, completed using reference TRBV5-1 and TRBJ2-2, is KAGVTQTPRYLIKTRGQQVTLSCSPISGHRSVSWYQQTPGQGLQFLFEYFSETQRNKGNFPGRFSGRQFSNSRSEMNVSTLELGDSALYLCASSLWRSNTGELFFGEGSRLTVL.

The chain is built from TRBV7-9 and TRBJ1-1; 7 nucleotides agree with TRBD1. Germline-derived CDR1 and CDR2 are SEHNR and FQNEAQ (reference sequence). The V segment lost 5 bases and the J segment 2 bases; nucleotides outside the gene matches: 5. CDR3 length: 14 amino acids. In DNA, the CDR3 is TGTGCCAGCAGCCCCCGGGACAGTAACACTGAAGCTTTCTTT. This encodes CASSPRDSNTEAFF.

The chain uses TRBV30 and TRBJ2-1; D is tentatively TRBD1 or TRBD2 (5 bases each). Trimming removed 5 bases at V and 7 bases at J, with 15 bases between. The CDR3 covers 13 residues. Germline V gene data show CDR1 as GTSNPN and CDR2 as SVGIG (reference sequence). CDR3 residues: CAWGGLTKNEQFF. As DNA, the CDR3 is TGTGCCTGGGGGGGATTGACAAAAAATGAGCAGTTCTTC.

The J gene is TRBJ2-1, the V gene TRBV4-1; 12 nucleotides line up with TRBD2. This CDR3 region has 17 residues. The ends lost 3 bases at V and 7 bases at J; junction bases unmatched: 10. Germline CDR1 and CDR2: MGHRA and YSYEKL. This CDR3 is CASSHGLAGWSRNEQFF. Here the CDR3 DNA reads TGCGCCAGCAGCCATGGACTAGCGGGATGGTCGCGAAATGAGCAGTTCTTC.

V gene TRBV4-1 combines with J gene TRBJ1-5; D not resolved. The germline V gene has CDR1 MGHRA and CDR2 YSYEKL. CDR3 size: 17 residues. V lost 0 bases and J lost 4, with 16 bases in between. For the CDR3, the DNA is TGCGCCAGCAGCCAAGACGCCGGGCCCAGAATTAATCAGCCCCAGCATTTT. It yields the protein CASSQDAGPRINQPQHF.

The chain employs TRBV28 and TRBJ2-7; D gene ambiguous. V was shortened by 3 bases and J by 0 bases, with 9 bases between the two germline ends. The germline V gene encodes CDR1 MDHEN and CDR2 SYDVKM. The CDR3 is 14 residues long. In nucleotides, the CDR3 is TGTGCCAGCAGTTTCAGTATGCTCTCCTACGAGCAGTACTTC. Its protein product is CASSFSMLSYEQYF.

The chain uses TRBV4-3 and TRBJ2-2; 16 positions agree with TRBD2. This CDR3 has 22 amino acids. Trimming cost V 0 bases and J 6 bases; bases outside gene matches: 16. Germline values: CDR1 LGHNA, CDR2 YSLEER. In DNA form, the CDR3 reads TGCGCCAGCAGCCAAGAAGAGCACTCGACGGGACTAGCGGGAGGGGATCCCGGGGAGCTGTTTTTT. Amino acids: CASSQEEHSTGLAGGDPGELFF.

This sequence joins TRBV6-5 and TRBJ2-7; D unclear. V was pared by 5 bases and J by 3 bases, with 5 bases between. This CDR3 comprises 11 residues. Germline CDR1 MNHEY, CDR2 SVGAGI. Written as DNA, the CDR3 is TGTGCCAGCAGTGTCAGCTACGAGCAGTACTTC. This sequence encodes CASSVSYEQYF.

V is TRBV6-4 and J is TRBJ2-7; D not certain. Germline V CDR1 and CDR2: MRHNA, SNTAGT. V was cut by 2 bases and J by 4 bases, with 6 bases left in between. This CDR3 contains 12 residues. The CDR3 DNA sequence: TGTGCCAGCAGTGACGCGAGATACGAGCAGTACTTC. This sequence encodes CASSDARYEQYF.

The chain carries TRBV6-5 and TRBJ1-1, with no clear D. The ends were cut back, 0 bases at V and 1 base at J, with 9 bases in the middle. This CDR3 is built from 15 residues. Germline assignment: CDR1 MNHEY and CDR2 SVGAGI. The CDR3 DNA follows: TGTGCCAGCAGTTACTCCCCCTCTTCGAACACTGAAGCTTTCTTT. It encodes CASSYSPSSNTEAFF.